Listed below are T cell receptor beta chains from one sample, sequenced in a study of blood T cell repertoires in COVID-19. The table came from immunoSEQ multiplex PCR; TCRdb's copy has only in-frame clones and leaves some out. The sample lists approximately 300,000 clones; around 84% were seen once. Source material: PBMCs or T cells enriched from blood (not recorded which). The receptors were gathered from a woman aged 25 to 39 who had been exposed to COVID-19. Both conserved end residues are part of each CDR3. A D gene is named only where the DNA matches it firmly. Rows may omit the clone size; those that give it use once, few, many or a size class.

v_call	clone_size	j_call	d_call	cdr3_nt	cdr3_aa
TRBV24-1	.	TRBJ2-2	TRBD2	TGTGCCACCAGTGACATAGCGGGAGTGGGCCCCGGGGAGCTGTTTTTT	CATSDIAGVGPGELFF
TRBV11-2	once	TRBJ2-2	.	TGTGCCAGCAGCCTCTATGAGCACGGGGAGCTGTTTTTT	CASSLYEHGELFF
TRBV27	.	TRBJ2-1	.	TGTGCCAGCAGCGGACTAATCTACAATGAGCAGTTCTTC	CASSGLIYNEQFF
TRBV30	.	TRBJ2-5	TRBD1	TGTGCCTGGAGTTGGGGACAGATGCTCCAAGAGACCCAGTACTTC	CAWSWGQMLQETQYF
TRBV12-5	.	TRBJ2-7	.	TGTGCTAGTGGTTTGTATGGGAGAACCTACGAGCAGTACTTC	CASGLYGRTYEQYF
TRBV3-1/TRBV3-2	.	TRBJ1-1	.	TGTGCCAGCAGCCAAGCGTCACGTGGCGGGGCTTTCTTT	CASSQASRGGAFF
TRBV6-5	.	TRBJ1-1	.	TGTGCCAGCAGTTTTGACAGGCCGAACACTGAAGCTTTCTTT	CASSFDRPNTEAFF
TRBV9	.	TRBJ2-2	TRBD1	TGTGCCAGCAGCCCGGGACAGGGGCTAGGCACCGGGGAGCTGTTTTTT	CASSPGQGLGTGELFF
TRBV7-2	.	TRBJ1-6	.	TGTGCCAGCAGCTTAGTCGGAAGGGGTAGCTCACCCCTCCACTTT	CASSLVGRGSSPLHF
TRBV19	.	TRBJ2-1	TRBD2	TGTGCCAGTAGTGCATGGGTAGCGGGAGGGTACAATGAGCAGTTCTTC	CASSAWVAGGYNEQFF
TRBV4-1	.	TRBJ2-3	TRBD2	TGCGCCAGCAGCCAAGAAGCGGGGGTGCCAGGGGGCACAGATACGCAGTATTTT	CASSQEAGVPGGTDTQYF
TRBV2	few	TRBJ2-2	.	TGTGCCAGCAGTGAGGGGGCGTCTCACGGGGAGCTGTTTTTT	CASSEGASHGELFF
TRBV9	.	TRBJ2-2	.	TGTGCCAGCAGCCCCAGGGGAAGGGACACCGGGGAGCTGTTTTTT	CASSPRGRDTGELFF
TRBV10-2	few	TRBJ1-1	.	TGCGCCAGCAGTGAGTCGGGGCCAGCTGAAGCTTTCTTT	CASSESGPAEAFF
TRBV19	.	TRBJ1-5	TRBD1	TGTGCCAGTAGTACGGACAGGGGAAGGAATCAGCCCCAGCATTTT	CASSTDRGRNQPQHF
TRBV13	.	TRBJ1-5	.	TGTGCCAGCAGCTTATCGACAGATAGCAATCAGCCCCAGCATTTT	CASSLSTDSNQPQHF
TRBV7-2	once	TRBJ2-2	.	TGTGCCAGCAGCCCCCAGGGCACCGGGGAGCTGTTTTTT	CASSPQGTGELFF
TRBV4-3	.	TRBJ2-7	.	TGCGCCAGCAGCCAAGTCTACGGCGGTTCTTCCTACGAGCAGTACTTC	CASSQVYGGSSYEQYF
TRBV24-1	.	TRBJ1-5	TRBD1	TGTGCCACCAGCGGACAGGGGGCGTTTGGCAATCAGCCCCAGCATTTT	CATSGQGAFGNQPQHF
TRBV24-1	.	TRBJ1-2	TRBD1	TGTGCCACCAGTGACTTGACAGGGTCTGGCTACACCTTC	CATSDLTGSGYTF
TRBV18	.	TRBJ1-4	.	TGTGCCAGCTCAGACACCTCCAAACTGTTTTTT	CASSDTSKLFF
TRBV15	.	TRBJ2-1	TRBD2	TGTGCCACCAACGAACTAGCGGGAGTGATCAACGAGCAGTTCTTC	CATNELAGVINEQFF
TRBV4-3	.	TRBJ1-1	TRBD1	TGCGCCAGCAGTGAAGGCGGGACAGGGGGTAGTAGCACTGAAGCTTTCTTT	CASSEGGTGGSSTEAFF
TRBV7-2	.	TRBJ1-3	.	TGTGCCAGCAGGAAGAGAGCAGGAAACACCATATATTTT	CASRKRAGNTIYF
TRBV24-1	.	TRBJ1-4	.	TGTGCCACCAGTGATTCGGGGGGAGGCGATGAAAAACTGTTTTTT	CATSDSGGGDEKLFF
TRBV27	.	TRBJ2-1	TRBD2	TGTGCCAGCAGTTTATCGGCCTCCGTGCGGGGGGAGCAGTTCTTC	CASSLSASVRGEQFF
TRBV30	.	TRBJ1-1	TRBD1	TGTGCCTGGAGTGTACAGGGGATCGGTGAAGCTTTCTTT	CAWSVQGIGEAFF
TRBV7-2	.	TRBJ1-2	TRBD1	TGTGCCAGCAGCTTAGCGCAGGGGGCAGGAACTTTGCTGGGCTACACCTTC	CASSLAQGAGTLLGYTF
TRBV7-9	few	TRBJ1-1	.	TGTGCCAGCAGCTTAGAATCGCAGGGCCAAGCTTTCTTT	CASSLESQGQAFF
TRBV7-9	few	TRBJ2-7	.	TGTGCCAGCAGCCCCGCCCCAGGGGGGAGCTCCTACGAGCAGTACTTC	CASSPAPGGSSYEQYF
TRBV7-7	.	TRBJ2-3	.	TGTGCTAGCAGCCTCAATGGGGGGGCTACAGATACGCAGTATTTT	CASSLNGGATDTQYF
TRBV19	few	TRBJ2-1	TRBD2	TGTGCCAGTAACTCGGGGGGCTACAATGAGCAGTTCTTC	CASNSGGYNEQFF
TRBV19	.	TRBJ1-5	.	TGTGCCAGTAGTATCACTGGGGCTGGTCAGCCCCAGCATTTT	CASSITGAGQPQHF
TRBV7-8	.	TRBJ1-1	.	TGTGCCAGCAGCTTAGACAGTGTCTTGACTGAAGCTTTCTTT	CASSLDSVLTEAFF
TRBV28	.	TRBJ1-3	.	TGTGCCAGCAGTCCCGGGATACCCTCTGGAAACACCATATATTTT	CASSPGIPSGNTIYF
TRBV7-2	.	TRBJ1-1	.	TGTGCCAGCAGCTTGGTAATGGGGGGGGCTGAAGCTTTCTTT	CASSLVMGGAEAFF
TRBV12-3/TRBV12-4	.	TRBJ2-7	.	TGTGCCAGCAGCACAGGTTACGAGCAGTACTTC	CASSTGYEQYF
TRBV19	few	TRBJ2-7	TRBD1	TGTGCCAGTAGTAACCAAGGACAGGGGGGCTACGAGCAGTACTTC	CASSNQGQGGYEQYF
TRBV28	.	TRBJ2-3	.	TGTGCCAGCAGTTTACGGGGAGATACGCAGTATTTT	CASSLRGDTQYF
TRBV18	once	TRBJ1-3	TRBD1	TGTGCCAGCTCACCGGGACAGGCCAGCTCTGGAAACACCATATATTTT	CASSPGQASSGNTIYF
TRBV9	.	TRBJ2-7	.	TGTGCCAGCAGCGTAGAAGACAGCCGTTCCTACGAGCAGTACTTC	CASSVEDSRSYEQYF
TRBV7-9	.	TRBJ2-2	TRBD1	TGTGCCAGCAGCACGACAGGGATGACGTCCACCGGGGAGCTGTTTTTT	CASSTTGMTSTGELFF
TRBV6-5	.	TRBJ1-6	.	TGTGCCAGCAGTTACTCAAATGACCAGGGATCACCCCTCCACTTT	CASSYSNDQGSPLHF
TRBV29-1	.	TRBJ1-6	TRBD1	TGCAGCGTTGGGCACCGGGACAGGCTGAATTCACCCCTCCACTTT	CSVGHRDRLNSPLHF
TRBV19	.	TRBJ2-2	TRBD1	TGTGCCACCCTGGACAGGGGGAAAACCGGGGAGCTGTTTTTT	CATLDRGKTGELFF
TRBV23-1	.	TRBJ1-5	.	TGCGCCAGCAGTCAATCGATAGGACTCGGGCCCATAACGGGGACATACCAGCATTTT	CASSQSIGLGPITGTYQHF
TRBV6-1	.	TRBJ2-1	.	TGTGCCAGCAGTGAAGAGAGAGTTCTGAATGAGCAGTTCTTC	CASSEERVLNEQFF
TRBV6-6	.	TRBJ2-7	TRBD1	TGTGCCAGCAGGGACAGGGAATACGAGCAGTACTTC	CASRDREYEQYF
TRBV5-5	.	TRBJ2-2	.	TGTGCCAGCAGCCCGGGCTTACCAACAGGAATCACCGGGGAGCTGTTTTTT	CASSPGLPTGITGELFF
TRBV16	.	TRBJ2-7	.	TGTGCCAGCAGTCCGTCCTACGAGCAGTACTTC	CASSPSYEQYF
TRBV4-3	.	TRBJ2-4	.	TGCGCCAGCAGCCAAGGATCAGGGGCAGGGAACATTCAGTACTTC	CASSQGSGAGNIQYF
TRBV3-1/TRBV3-2	.	TRBJ2-3	.	TGTGCCAGCAGCCGAGCGGGCACAGATACGCAGTATTTT	CASSRAGTDTQYF
TRBV7-2	.	TRBJ1-5	TRBD1	TGTGCCAGCAGCTTCGGACAGGTCAGTCAGCCCCAGCATTTT	CASSFGQVSQPQHF
TRBV6-5	.	TRBJ1-6	TRBD1	TGTGCCAGCAGTTACGACAGGGGAGGATCACCCCTCCACTTT	CASSYDRGGSPLHF
TRBV19	few	TRBJ1-1	TRBD1	TGTGCCAGTAGTATCGGGACAGGGCTTTCAGCTGAAGCTTTCTTT	CASSIGTGLSAEAFF
TRBV2	.	TRBJ2-1	TRBD2	TGTGCCAGCAACCAGCGGGGGCCTGGGGATGAGCAGTTCTTC	CASNQRGPGDEQFF
TRBV9	.	TRBJ1-6	TRBD1	TGTGCCAGCAGCGTAGGTCAGGGGGCGCTTCTCCTCCACTTT	CASSVGQGALLLHF
TRBV6-2/TRBV6-3	.	TRBJ2-3	TRBD2	TGTGCCAGCAGTCCGCCGCGCGGGGGGGCAGATACGCAGTATTTT	CASSPPRGGADTQYF